The 32 T cell receptor beta chains reported below all come from one sample, sequenced in a study of blood T cell repertoires in COVID-19. Data came from immunoSEQ multiplex PCR; TCRdb stores just in-frame clones and leaves some out. Here the sample spans 300,000 to 350,000 clones, around 87% being singletons. The sample comprised peripheral blood. The receptors here all came from a woman between 40 and 55 years old with COVID-19, enrolled during active disease.

CDR3 residues: CASRSLAGGPYEQFF. Written as DNA, the CDR3 is TGTGCCAGCAGGTCCCTAGCGGGGGGGCCTTATGAGCAGTTCTTC. The chain has TRBV11-2 and TRBJ2-1, with 12 bases identical to TRBD2. V gave up 6 bases and J gave up 8 bases; unmatched junction bases: 8. Germline-derived CDR1 and CDR2 are SGHAT and FQNNGV. This CDR3 comprises 15 residues.

V gene TRBV7-2 combines with J gene TRBJ1-5; possibly TRBD1 for D (6 bases). Germline CDR1 SGHTA, CDR2 FQGNSA. The CDR3 length is 16 residues. Trimming took 3 bases from V and 2 from J, leaving 14 bases between them. The CDR3 spells CASSFSGVRGNQPQHF. CDR3 nucleotide sequence: TGTGCCAGCAGCTTTTCAGGGGTTAGGGGCAATCAGCCCCAGCATTTT.

The chain joins TRBV28 to TRBJ2-6; D possibly corresponds to TRBD1 (5 bases). CDR3 size: 17 residues. Trimming took 3 bases from V and 0 from J, leaving 12 bases between them. Germline loops: CDR1 MDHEN, CDR2 SYDVKM. The CDR3 DNA follows: TGTGCCAGCAGTTTTTACGACAGCTACTCTGGGGCCAACGTCCTGACTTTC. Its protein is CASSFYDSYSGANVLTF.

In this sample, this clone turned up once. V gene TRBV20-1 combines with J gene TRBJ2-5; no firm D call. Per germline, CDR1 DFQATT and CDR2 SNEGSKA (reference sequence). The CDR3 spans 14 residues. With 3 bases removed from V and 0 bases from J, the gap between germline ends came to 11 bases. CDR3 in DNA: TGCAGTGCTAGTTCAGGATTGTACCAAGAGACCCAGTACTTC. Its protein product is CSASSGLYQETQYF.

The rearrangement links TRBV7-6 to TRBJ2-2; 9 bases map to TRBD2. The CDR3 has 16 residues. Trimming removed 5 bases from V and 6 bases from J; junction bases left unmatched: 10. From germline, CDR1 is SGHVS and CDR2 FNYEAQ. The CDR3 coding sequence is TGTGCCAGCAGCCTGGGGGCTAGCGGGGAGGCCGGGGAGCTGTTTTTT. It yields the protein CASSLGASGEAGELFF.

This rearrangement joins TRBV1 to TRBJ2-7; TRBD1 is taken as the D call from the table, unchecked against the DNA. TRBV1 is a listed pseudogene. The CDR3 extends over 16 amino acids. The CDR3 nucleotides read TGCACCAGCAGCCTCGCTGAGTTCGGACAACGTAGAGAGCAGTACTTC. Its protein product is CTSSLAEFGQRREQYF.

CDR3 region: CATSRGTGRNTEAFF. CDR3 coding DNA: TGTGCCACCTCAAGAGGGACAGGGAGGAACACTGAAGCTTTCTTT. The chain couples TRBV6-6 to TRBJ1-1; 9 bases agree with TRBD1. V dropped 10 bases and J dropped 1; count of bases not matched to a gene: 10. This CDR3 region has 15 residues. CDR1 MNHNY and CDR2 SVGAGI come from the germline V gene (reference sequence).

V gene TRBV5-1 combines with J gene TRBJ2-7; TRBD1 matches at 8 bases. The CDR3 is made up of 15 amino acids. J was trimmed by 5 bases and V by 2 bases; bases with no gene match: 9. Germline lookup yields CDR1 SGHRS and CDR2 YFSETQ. The chain's CDR3 is CASSFRTGMVHEQYF. DNA for the CDR3: TGCGCCAGCAGCTTCCGGACAGGGATGGTCCACGAGCAGTACTTC.

This clone was observed a single time. The V gene is TRBV19, the J gene TRBJ2-7; TRBD2 agrees at 8 bases. This CDR3 contains 14 residues. Looked up from germline, CDR1 is LNHDA and CDR2 is SQIVND (reference sequence). V lost 3 bases to trimming and J lost 4 bases; unmatched junction nucleotides: 5. This CDR3 reads CASSMGGRLYEQYF. The CDR3 bases are TGTGCCAGTAGTATGGGCGGGAGGCTGTACGAGCAGTACTTC.

DNA of the CDR3: TGCAGAGCACGGACAGGGGGCACTGAAGCTTTCTTT. Its protein product is CRARTGGTEAFF. The rearrangement uses TRBV29-1 and TRBJ1-1; 10 nucleotides agree with TRBD1. Germline CDR1 SQVTM, CDR2 ANQGSEA. The CDR3 runs to 12 residues.

This clone has only one observation. The rearrangement joins TRBV28 to TRBJ2-7, with 11 bases lining up with TRBD1. The CDR3 totals 16 residues. J gave up 4 bases and V 5 bases, and 10 bases lay outside the gene matches. Looked up from germline, CDR1 is MDHEN and CDR2 is SYDVKM. DNA of the CDR3: TGTGCCAGCAGTCCGTACTCCGGGACAGGGGGGTACGAGCAGTACTTC. As protein: CASSPYSGTGGYEQYF. Based on the CDR3 plus reference TRBV28 and TRBJ2-7, the full variable domain is DVKVTQSSRYLVKRTGEKVFLECVQDMDHENMFWYRQDPGLGLRLIYFSYDVKMKEKGDIPEGYSVSREKKERFSLILESASTNQTSMYLCASSPYSGTGGYEQYFGPGTRLTVT.

The V and J genes are TRBV29-1 and TRBJ2-2; D is perhaps TRBD1 (6 bases). Germline CDR1 and CDR2: SQVTM and ANQGSEA. The V end was cut by 4 bases, the J end by 0 bases, with 9 bases between. The CDR3 loop spans 14 amino acids. The CDR3 region is CSVAAGANTGELFF. CDR3 nucleotide sequence: TGCAGCGTTGCAGCAGGGGCGAACACCGGGGAGCTGTTTTTT.

This rearrangement joins TRBV28 to TRBJ1-2; maybe TRBD1 (5 bases). V was clipped by 11 bases and J by 10 bases, with 20 bases between them. This CDR3 is 12 amino acids long. CDR1 is MDHEN, CDR2 SYDVKM, per germline. The CDR3 bases are TGTGCCCTGAAAGAGCAGGGTGAAGCCTACACCTTC. Amino acid sequence: CALKEQGEAYTF.

The V gene is TRBV27, the J gene TRBJ2-6; D possibly corresponds to TRBD1 (5 bases). Trimming cost V 6 bases and J 0 bases, with 6 bases left between them. Germline V lookup: CDR1 MNHEY, CDR2 SMNVEV (reference sequence). The CDR3 totals 14 residues. The CDR3 DNA reads as TGTGCCAGCAGAAGGGGCTCTGGGGCCAACGTCCTGACTTTC. As protein: CASRRGSGANVLTF.

This clone occurred once. The J gene is TRBJ2-7, the V gene TRBV29-1; 9 bases fit TRBD1. CDR3 length: 13 amino acids. Germline CDR1 and CDR2: SQVTM and ANQGSEA. V lost 7 bases to trimming and J lost 2 bases; unmatched junction nucleotides: 6. The DNA for the CDR3 is TGCAGCGCGAGTAGGACAGGGGCCTACGAGCAGTACTTC. The encoded protein is CSASRTGAYEQYF.

V gene TRBV27 combines with J gene TRBJ2-7; perhaps TRBD1 as D (5 bases). The CDR3 is 15 residues long. The V gene's germline CDR1 is MNHEY and CDR2 SMNVEV (reference sequence). Trimming removed 2 bases from V and 3 bases from J, with 14 bases in between. The chain's CDR3 is CASSLPGREIYEQYF. The CDR3 DNA reads as TGTGCCAGCAGTTTACCCGGCAGGGAAATCTACGAGCAGTACTTC.

This clone was picked up one time. The chain has TRBV5-5 and TRBJ2-3; weak D call: TRBD2 (6 bases). Trimming took 1 base from V and 4 from J, leaving 7 bases between them. The CDR3 sequence is 13 residues long. The germline gives CDR1 SGHKS, CDR2 YYEKEE (reference sequence). In DNA form, the CDR3 reads TGTGCCAGCAGCTTGTCGGGGGCAGATACGCAGTATTTT. The encoded protein is CASSLSGADTQYF.

As regards this clone: The sample holds other DNA sequences that translate to the same CDR3. V is TRBV7-9 and J is TRBJ1-5, with TRBD1 matching 10 bases. There are 15 residues in the CDR3. Germline CDR1 reads SEHNR; CDR2 reads FQNEAQ (reference sequence). Trimming took 3 bases from V and 1 from J; bases not matched to a gene: 0. The CDR3 reads CASSLGQGSNQPQHF. CDR3 nucleotides: TGTGCCAGCAGCTTGGGACAGGGGAGCAATCAGCCCCAGCATTTT.

The V gene is TRBV6-5, the J gene TRBJ2-5, with 7 positions matching TRBD1. Germline V gives CDR1 MNHEY, CDR2 SVGAGI. The CDR3 runs to 15 residues. J lost 2 bases, V lost 4 bases, and 7 bases had no gene match. The CDR3 sequence is CASSSQGRGQETQYF. The CDR3 DNA follows: TGTGCCAGCAGTTCACAGGGGAGAGGGCAAGAGACCCAGTACTTC.

The gene calls are TRBV29-1 and TRBJ2-3, with 9 bases aligning to TRBD2. The trim removed 6 bases at V and 6 bases at J, leaving 16 bases unmatched. The CDR3 is 16 amino acids. CDR1 is SQVTM, CDR2 ANQGSEA, per germline. The DNA of the CDR3 is TGCAGCGTCGCGCCCCGCGAGCGGGGGGCCTGGGATACGCAGTATTTT. Translating gives CSVAPRERGAWDTQYF.

V usage is TRBV28 and J usage is TRBJ2-7; 10 bases fit TRBD1. CDR1 is MDHEN and CDR2 is SYDVKM in the germline V gene. This CDR3 is built from 14 residues. Unmatched junction bases numbered 5, after V lost 4 bases and J lost 5 bases. The CDR3 loop reads CASSSGTGVHEQYF. CDR3 in DNA: TGTGCCAGCAGTTCCGGGACAGGGGTCCACGAGCAGTACTTC.

The CDR3 is CASSVISSPNYGYTF. The CDR3 bases are TGTGCCAGCAGCGTTATATCCTCCCCTAACTATGGCTACACCTTC. The chain carries TRBV6-5 and TRBJ1-2; D is undetermined. Germline-derived CDR1 and CDR2 are MNHEY and SVGAGI. The germline V and J ends were trimmed by 6 bases and 0 bases, with 14 bases remaining between them. CDR3 length equals 15 residues.

This sequence joins TRBV3-1 (or the pseudogene TRBV3-2) and TRBJ1-2; maybe TRBD1 (6 bases). Germline V CDR1 and CDR2: LGHDT, YNNKEL (reference sequence). V shed 4 bases and J shed 6 bases, with 24 bases lying between them. The CDR3 spans 17 residues. The CDR3 nucleotides are TGTGCCAGCAGCCCGTTACACATAGGGGGGGGGCACGATGGCTACACCTTC. Protein sequence: CASSPLHIGGGHDGYTF.

This clone was detected once. The rearrangement uses TRBV4-3 and TRBJ2-2, with 11 bases aligning to TRBD2. Trimming took 0 bases from V and 0 from J; bases not matched to a gene: 12. The CDR3 totals 21 residues. Germline V gene lookup returns CDR1 LGHNA and CDR2 YSLEER. The CDR3 nucleotides are TGCGCCAGCAGCCAAGACTCTCATCCGGGACTAGCGGTCGCGAACACCGGGGAGCTGTTTTTT. Amino acids: CASSQDSHPGLAVANTGELFF.

V is TRBV27 and J is TRBJ2-2; D not certain. The CDR3 is 13 amino acids. The germline V gene has CDR1 MNHEY and CDR2 SMNVEV (reference sequence). Trimming took off 3 bases at V and 8 bases at J, with 10 bases between the two ends. This CDR3 reads CASSFLSGGELFF. CDR3 DNA sequence: TGTGCCAGCAGTTTCCTTTCCGGGGGGGAGCTGTTTTTT.

The gene calls are TRBV9 and TRBJ1-2; no firm D call. The CDR3 runs to 12 residues. CDR1 is SGDLS, CDR2 YYNGEE, per germline. V was clipped by 0 bases and J by 8 bases, with 8 bases between them. In DNA form, the CDR3 reads TGTGCCAGCAGCGTAGGGAGTTACGGCTACACCTTC. Protein product: CASSVGSYGYTF.

The CDR3 nucleotides are TGTGCCAGTAATGCGTTCCCCTCTGGAAACACCATATATTTT. Protein product: CASNAFPSGNTIYF. The chain couples TRBV9 to TRBJ1-3; D uncertain. Germline V gene lookup returns CDR1 SGDLS and CDR2 YYNGEE. V lost 8 bases to trimming and J lost 0 bases, with 12 bases between them. The CDR3 totals 14 residues.

J is TRBJ2-6 and V is TRBV19; D is uncertain. CDR3 length equals 15 residues. Trimming removed 7 bases at V and 0 bases at J, with 10 bases between. Germline lookup yields CDR1 LNHDA and CDR2 SQIVND (reference sequence). In nucleotides, the CDR3 is TGTGCCAGTAACAGCTTTAACTCTGGGGCCAACGTCCTGACTTTC. Translating it yields CASNSFNSGANVLTF.

This sequence joins TRBV29-1 and TRBJ2-1, with 9 bases identical to TRBD2. CDR1 is SQVTM and CDR2 is ANQGSEA in the germline V gene. V trimming: 8 bases; J trimming: 4 bases; junction bases outside the gene matches: 9. This CDR3 has 14 amino acids. The CDR3, as DNA: TGCAGCCACTCCCGACTAGCGGAGTACAATGAGCAGTTCTTC. It encodes CSHSRLAEYNEQFF.

J is TRBJ1-5 and V is TRBV11-3; D remains unclear. This CDR3 comprises 14 residues. Per the germline V gene, CDR1 is SGHNT and CDR2 is YENEEA. With 0 bases removed from V and 5 bases from J, the gap between germline ends came to 8 bases. The CDR3 spells CASSLDRIYQPQHF. CDR3 in DNA: TGTGCCAGCAGCTTAGACAGGATCTATCAGCCCCAGCATTTT.

The chain uses TRBV28 and TRBJ1-1; D is undetermined. The CDR3 is made up of 11 amino acids. In germline, CDR1 is MDHEN, CDR2 SYDVKM. Deletions cut 6 bases from V and 4 bases from J, with 6 bases between. The CDR3 DNA follows: TGTGCCAGCAGGTTCCGCACTGAAGCTTTCTTT. It codes for CASRFRTEAFF.

The chain employs TRBV2 and TRBJ1-5; D gene uncertain. The CDR3 extends over 14 amino acids. Germline loops: CDR1 SNHLY, CDR2 FYNNEI. With 10 bases removed from V and 3 bases from J, the gap between germline ends came to 16 bases. CDR3 in DNA: TGTGCCACCTCTCCCGCTAATAACAATCAGCCCCAGCATTTT. This gives the protein CATSPANNNQPQHF.